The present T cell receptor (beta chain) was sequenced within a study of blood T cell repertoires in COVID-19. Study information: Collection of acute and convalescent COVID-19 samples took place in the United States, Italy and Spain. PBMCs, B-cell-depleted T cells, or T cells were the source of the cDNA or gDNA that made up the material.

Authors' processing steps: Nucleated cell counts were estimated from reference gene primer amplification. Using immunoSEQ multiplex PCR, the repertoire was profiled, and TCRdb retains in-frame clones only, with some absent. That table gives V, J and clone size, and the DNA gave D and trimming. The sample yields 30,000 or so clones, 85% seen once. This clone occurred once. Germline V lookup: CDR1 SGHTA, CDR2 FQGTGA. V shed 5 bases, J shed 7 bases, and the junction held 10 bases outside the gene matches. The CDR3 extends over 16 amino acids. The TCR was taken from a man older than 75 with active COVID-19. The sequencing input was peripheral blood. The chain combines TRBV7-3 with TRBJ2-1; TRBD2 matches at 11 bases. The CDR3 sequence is CASSPIVVAGGNEQFF. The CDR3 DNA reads TGTGCCAGCAGCCCTATAGTGGTAGCGGGGGGGAATGAGCAGTTCTTC.